This T cell receptor (beta chain) originates from a study of control samples from healthy donors and cancer patients. This table comes from immunoSEQ multiplex PCR, and its TCRdb copy is limited to in-frame clones, with some not included. This table has about 86,000 clones, about 89% appearing once. Germline CDR1 and CDR2: SEHNR and FQNEAQ (reference sequence). Trimming stripped 5 bases from V and 0 bases from J, with 13 bases between. This CDR3 has 15 residues. The specimen was PBMCs. This chain uses TRBV7-9 with TRBJ1-1, with D hard to call. The origin of this receptor is a woman aged 45-65 years with colorectal cancer. The CDR3 DNA reads as TGTGCCAGCAGCCCTCGTGGCTTGTTGAACACTGAAGCTTTCTTT. This sequence encodes CASSPRGLLNTEAFF.